Listed below are T cell receptor beta chains from one sample, sequenced in a study of brain T cells in children with intractable seizures. Sequencing used immunoSEQ multiplex PCR; TCRdb keeps in-frame clones, though not all of them. The sample yields about 320,000 clones, roughly 92% seen once. Sequences were derived from peripheral blood, sampled roughly 5 months after surgery. Source of these receptors: a boy younger than two with tuberous sclerosis and intractable seizures. Each CDR3 is given with its conserved first and last residue. D genes are given only for firm matches. The size entry is marked missing in some rows and otherwise reads once, few, many or a size class.

CDR3 protein,CDR3 DNA,D gene,J gene,clone size,V gene
CASSPGNGQKTYNEQFF,TGTGCCAGCAGTCCTGGAAATGGACAGAAAACCTACAATGAGCAGTTCTTC,-,TRBJ2-1,-,TRBV7-9
CASSEYGEGPYSNQPQHF,TGTGCCAGCAGTGAATATGGAGAGGGACCGTATAGCAATCAGCCCCAGCATTTT,-,TRBJ1-5,-,TRBV25-1
CASSSIISPLHF,TGTGCCAGCAGTAGCATTATTTCACCCCTCCACTTT,-,TRBJ1-6,-,TRBV5-6
CASSYRGPDQPQHF,TGTGCCAGCAGTTACAGGGGGCCAGATCAGCCCCAGCATTTT,TRBD1,TRBJ1-5,-,TRBV6-5
CASVRGHYRGAYGYTF,TGTGCCAGCGTTCGGGGACATTATCGTGGGGCCTATGGCTACACCTTC,-,TRBJ1-2,-,TRBV9
CASSLVSGSLYEQYF,TGTGCCAGCAGCTTAGTAAGCGGGAGCTTGTACGAGCAGTACTTC,TRBD2,TRBJ2-7,-,TRBV11-3
CASSETFFILITNEKLFF,TGTGCCAGCAGTGAAACTTTTTTTATCCTAATAACTAATGAAAAACTGTTTTTT,-,TRBJ1-4,once,TRBV6-1
CASSYASGSGYEQYF,TGTGCCAGCAGCTACGCGTCGGGGTCGGGCTACGAGCAGTACTTC,-,TRBJ2-7,-,TRBV11-2
CASQGLRSTIYF,TGTGCCAGCCAGGGACTCAGAAGTACCATATATTTT,-,TRBJ1-3,-,TRBV7-8
CASSIDGMNTEAFF,TGTGCCAGTAGTATAGATGGGATGAACACTGAAGCTTTCTTT,-,TRBJ1-1,-,TRBV19
CSASFLAGSYEQYF,TGCAGTGCTAGTTTCCTAGCGGGATCCTACGAGCAGTACTTC,TRBD2,TRBJ2-7,-,TRBV20-1
CASSFGLSGANVLTF,TGTGCCAGCAGTTTCGGTCTCTCTGGGGCCAACGTCCTGACTTTC,-,TRBJ2-6,-,TRBV2
CSVEGGRSEQFF,TGCAGCGTTGAGGGGGGTCGAAGTGAGCAGTTCTTC,-,TRBJ2-1,-,TRBV29-1
CASSFLENTEAFF,TGTGCCAGCAGCTTTTTGGAGAACACTGAAGCTTTCTTT,-,TRBJ1-1,once,TRBV5-4
CASSEREGFQETQYF,TGTGCCAGCAGTGAGCGGGAGGGGTTCCAAGAGACCCAGTACTTC,TRBD2,TRBJ2-5,-,TRBV2
CASSRNDVDGQPQHF,TGTGCCAGTAGCCGGAATGACGTGGATGGGCAGCCCCAGCATTTT,-,TRBJ1-5,-,TRBV19
CASSPWKGLASYEQYF,TGTGCCAGCAGTCCCTGGAAGGGACTAGCTTCCTACGAGCAGTACTTC,TRBD2,TRBJ2-7,-,TRBV11-2
CSAGGKEPQHF,TGCAGTGCCGGAGGAAAGGAGCCCCAGCATTTT,-,TRBJ1-5,-,TRBV20-1
CASNEPRDQGSYEQYF,TGTGCCAGCAACGAACCCAGGGACCAGGGCTCCTACGAGCAGTACTTC,-,TRBJ2-7,-,TRBV11-2
CASSHIMRTGGSYEQYF,TGTGCCAGCAGTCACATCATGCGGACAGGGGGCTCCTACGAGCAGTACTTC,TRBD1,TRBJ2-7,once,TRBV28
CASSQGKGAYNSPLHF,TGCGCCAGCAGCCAAGGGAAAGGTGCCTATAATTCACCCCTCCACTTT,-,TRBJ1-6,once,TRBV4-1
CASSYRLGSRVNEQFF,TGTGCCAGCAGCTACCGCCTAGGTTCGAGAGTCAATGAGCAGTTCTTC,-,TRBJ2-1,-,TRBV11-2
CASSQVGIPYEQYF,TGCGCCAGCAGCCAAGTCGGGATACCCTACGAGCAGTACTTC,-,TRBJ2-7,-,TRBV4-1
CASSQDPVDSYNEQFF,TGTGCCAGCAGCCAAGATCCGGTCGACTCCTACAATGAGCAGTTCTTC,-,TRBJ2-1,once,TRBV3-1/TRBV3-2
CASRTFQGSGGYTF,TGTGCCAGCAGAACCTTTCAGGGGAGTGGGGGCTACACCTTC,-,TRBJ1-2,-,TRBV27
CSARDRGGYTF,TGCAGTGCTAGAGATCGAGGAGGCTACACCTTC,-,TRBJ1-2,once,TRBV20-1
CAISRTSGGAIISTDTQYF,TGTGCCATCAGTAGGACTAGCGGGGGAGCTATTATCAGCACAGATACGCAGTATTTT,TRBD2,TRBJ2-3,-,TRBV10-3
CASSEAGTHGDTQYF,TGTGCCAGTAGTGAAGCGGGGACGCACGGAGATACGCAGTATTTT,TRBD2,TRBJ2-3,-,TRBV19
CASRHQGYEQYF,TGTGCCAGCCGACACCAGGGATACGAGCAGTACTTC,-,TRBJ2-7,-,TRBV12-3/TRBV12-4
CASSPVVAASSYEQYF,TGTGCCAGTTCTCCCGTGGTAGCGGCCAGCTCCTACGAGCAGTACTTC,-,TRBJ2-7,-,TRBV19
CSARDSYEQYF,TGCAGTGCTAGAGACTCCTACGAGCAGTACTTC,-,TRBJ2-7,-,TRBV20-1
CASSQGYRGPQLFRSYNEQFF,TGCGCCAGCAGCCAAGGGTACCGGGGGCCCCAATTGTTCCGCTCCTACAATGAGCAGTTCTTC,-,TRBJ2-1,once,TRBV4-1
CASSLAPRTSGGAAQETQYF,TGTGCCAGCAGCTTAGCGCCTCGGACTAGCGGGGGGGCCGCCCAAGAGACCCAGTACTTC,TRBD2,TRBJ2-5,-,TRBV7-2
CATSRDRTEPYEQYF,TGTGCCACCAGCAGAGATCGTACAGAACCCTACGAGCAGTACTTC,-,TRBJ2-7,-,TRBV15
CASRDRDYEQYF,TGTGCCAGCAGGGACAGGGACTACGAGCAGTACTTC,TRBD1,TRBJ2-7,-,TRBV28
CASSIRVGRSSYEQYF,TGTGCCAGTAGTATTAGGGTCGGCAGGTCCTCCTACGAGCAGTACTTC,-,TRBJ2-7,-,TRBV19
CASSGGDLFMREAFF,TGTGCCAGCAGTGGGGGGGATTTATTCATGCGGGAAGCTTTCTTT,-,TRBJ1-1,-,TRBV25-1
CASSLDKLATDTQYF,TGTGCCAGCAGCTTGGACAAACTAGCGACAGATACGCAGTATTTT,TRBD2,TRBJ2-3,once,TRBV5-4
CASRVVVGFTF,TGTGCCAGCAGAGTCGTGGTAGGGTTCACCTTC,-,TRBJ1-2,-,TRBV6-1
CASSGIAGVQETQYF,TGTGCCAGCAGCGGCATAGCGGGAGTACAAGAGACCCAGTACTTC,TRBD2,TRBJ2-5,-,TRBV9
CASSQEVNGQDEKLFF,TGTGCCAGCAGCCAAGAAGTAAACGGACAGGATGAAAAACTGTTTTTT,TRBD1,TRBJ1-4,-,TRBV3-1/TRBV3-2
CASSLENAGGGYTF,TGTGCCAGCTCCTTGGAAAACGCCGGAGGAGGCTACACCTTC,-,TRBJ1-2,-,TRBV7-3
CASSFGTGFTRSYTF,TGTGCCAGCAGCTTTGGGACAGGGTTTACGAGGAGCTACACCTTC,TRBD1,TRBJ1-2,-,TRBV5-8
CASREGVKETQYF,TGTGCCAGCAGGGAGGGAGTTAAAGAGACCCAGTACTTC,-,TRBJ2-5,-,TRBV2
CASSDRSSYEQYF,TGCGCCAGCAGTGACAGAAGCTCCTACGAGCAGTACTTC,-,TRBJ2-7,-,TRBV10-1
CASSEQGGRATEAFF,TGTGCCAGTAGTGAACAGGGGGGCCGGGCCACTGAAGCTTTCTTT,TRBD1,TRBJ1-1,-,TRBV19
CASSYCAVRGTEAFF,TGTGCCAGCAGTTACTGTGCGGTGCGGGGGACTGAAGCTTTCTTT,-,TRBJ1-1,-,TRBV6-5
CASSPRSEAFF,TGTGCCAGCAGCCCCCGATCTGAAGCTTTCTTT,-,TRBJ1-1,-,TRBV11-2
CASSHAPSLTANTGELFF,TGTGCCAGCAGCCATGCCCCTTCTCTAACCGCGAACACCGGGGAGCTGTTTTTT,-,TRBJ2-2,-,TRBV3-1/TRBV3-2
CAWVGGNSPLHF,TGTGCCTGGGTAGGAGGAAATTCACCCCTCCACTTT,-,TRBJ1-6,-,TRBV30
CASSLIGESTEAFF,TGTGCCAGCAGCCTGATCGGGGAAAGCACTGAAGCTTTCTTT,-,TRBJ1-1,-,TRBV11-2
CASSLGVGVETQYF,TGTGCCAGCAGCTTAGGCGTGGGAGTCGAGACCCAGTACTTC,-,TRBJ2-5,-,TRBV7-9
CAVWLGYGYTF,TGTGCCGTTTGGTTGGGCTATGGCTACACCTTC,-,TRBJ1-2,-,TRBV7-6
CASSVAGGAEQYF,TGTGCCAGCAGCGTAGCTGGGGGGGCCGAGCAGTACTTC,-,TRBJ2-7,once,TRBV9
CSVYESTNEKLFF,TGCAGCGTTTACGAGTCAACTAATGAAAAACTGTTTTTT,-,TRBJ1-4,-,TRBV29-1
CASSLQGFSYGYTF,TGTGCCAGCAGTTTACAGGGGTTTTCCTATGGCTACACCTTC,TRBD1,TRBJ1-2,-,TRBV6-5
CASSTRTLNTEAFF,TGTGCCAGCAGTACGCGGACTCTGAACACTGAAGCTTTCTTT,-,TRBJ1-1,-,TRBV27